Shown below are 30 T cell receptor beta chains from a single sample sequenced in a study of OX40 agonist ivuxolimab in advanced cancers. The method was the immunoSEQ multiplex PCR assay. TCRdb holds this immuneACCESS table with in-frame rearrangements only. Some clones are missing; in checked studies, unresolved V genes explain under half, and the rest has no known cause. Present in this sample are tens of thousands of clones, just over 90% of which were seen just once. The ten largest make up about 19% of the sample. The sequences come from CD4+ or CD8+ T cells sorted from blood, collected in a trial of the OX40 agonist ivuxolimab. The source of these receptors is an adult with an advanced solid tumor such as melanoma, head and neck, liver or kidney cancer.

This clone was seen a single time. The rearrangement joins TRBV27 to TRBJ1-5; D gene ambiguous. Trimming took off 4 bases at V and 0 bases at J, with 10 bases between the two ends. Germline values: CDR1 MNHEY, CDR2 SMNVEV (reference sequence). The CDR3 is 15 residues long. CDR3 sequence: CASSWLRDSNQPQHF. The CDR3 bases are TGTGCCAGCAGTTGGTTACGGGATAGCAATCAGCCCCAGCATTTT.

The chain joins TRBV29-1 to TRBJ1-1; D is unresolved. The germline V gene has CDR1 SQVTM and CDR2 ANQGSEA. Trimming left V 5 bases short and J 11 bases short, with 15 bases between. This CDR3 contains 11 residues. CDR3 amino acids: CSVPLGPGAFF. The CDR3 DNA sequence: TGCAGCGTTCCTTTAGGGCCGGGGGCTTTCTTT. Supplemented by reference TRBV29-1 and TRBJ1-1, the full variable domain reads SAVISQKPSRDICQRGTSLTIQCQVDSQVTMMFWYRQQPGQSLTLIATANQGSEATYESGFVIDKFPISRPNLTFSTLTVSNMSPEDSSIYLCSVPLGPGAFFGQGTRLTVV.

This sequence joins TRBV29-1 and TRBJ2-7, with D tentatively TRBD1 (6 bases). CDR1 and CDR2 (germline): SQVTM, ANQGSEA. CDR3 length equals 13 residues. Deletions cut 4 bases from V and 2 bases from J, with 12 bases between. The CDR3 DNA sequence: TGCAGCGTTGTCAGGGACATAACCTACGAGCAGTACTTC. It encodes CSVVRDITYEQYF.

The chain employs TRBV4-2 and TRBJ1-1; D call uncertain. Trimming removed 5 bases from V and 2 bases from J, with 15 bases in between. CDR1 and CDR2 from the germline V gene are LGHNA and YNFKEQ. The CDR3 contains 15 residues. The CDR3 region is CASSFVGQANTEAFF. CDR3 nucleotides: TGTGCCAGCAGCTTTGTTGGGCAGGCAAACACTGAAGCTTTCTTT.

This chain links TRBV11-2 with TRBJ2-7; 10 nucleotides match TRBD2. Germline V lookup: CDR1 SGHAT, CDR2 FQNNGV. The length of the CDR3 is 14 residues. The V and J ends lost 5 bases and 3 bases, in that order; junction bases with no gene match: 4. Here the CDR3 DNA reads TGTGCCAGCAGCACTAGCGGGGCGGACTACGAGCAGTACTTC. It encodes CASSTSGADYEQYF.

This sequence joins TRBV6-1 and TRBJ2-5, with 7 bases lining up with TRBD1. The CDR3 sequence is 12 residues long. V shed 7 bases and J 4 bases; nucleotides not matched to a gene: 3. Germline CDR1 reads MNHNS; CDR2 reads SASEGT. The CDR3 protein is CASKGARETQYF. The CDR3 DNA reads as TGTGCCAGCAAGGGGGCCCGAGAGACCCAGTACTTC.

For the CDR3, the DNA is TGTGCCAGCAGTTTAGGTAGCTCCTATAATTCACCCCTCCACTTT. Translated, it gives CASSLGSSYNSPLHF. V and J are TRBV27 and TRBJ1-6; D not certain. V dropped 2 bases and J dropped 0 bases, with 5 bases sitting between them. The CDR3 has 15 residues. In germline, CDR1 is MNHEY, CDR2 SMNVEV (reference sequence).

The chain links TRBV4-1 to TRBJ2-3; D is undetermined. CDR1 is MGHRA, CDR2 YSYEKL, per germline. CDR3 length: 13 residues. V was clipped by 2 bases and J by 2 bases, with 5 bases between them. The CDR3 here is CASSQQITDTQYF. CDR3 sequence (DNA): TGCGCCAGCAGCCAACAAATCACAGATACGCAGTATTTT.

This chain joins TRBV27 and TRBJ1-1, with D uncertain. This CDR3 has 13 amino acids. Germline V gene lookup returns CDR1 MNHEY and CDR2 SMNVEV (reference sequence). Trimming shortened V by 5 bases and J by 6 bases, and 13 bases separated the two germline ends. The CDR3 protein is CASSLGQISEAFF. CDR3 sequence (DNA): TGTGCCAGCAGTCTCGGTCAGATCTCTGAAGCTTTCTTT.

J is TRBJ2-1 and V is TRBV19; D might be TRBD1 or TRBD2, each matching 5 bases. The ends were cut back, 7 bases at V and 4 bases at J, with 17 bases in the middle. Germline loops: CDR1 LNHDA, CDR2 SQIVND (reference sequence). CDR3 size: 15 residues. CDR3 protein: CASTTGLEAYNEQFF. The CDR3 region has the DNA TGTGCCAGTACTACAGGACTCGAGGCATACAATGAGCAGTTCTTC.

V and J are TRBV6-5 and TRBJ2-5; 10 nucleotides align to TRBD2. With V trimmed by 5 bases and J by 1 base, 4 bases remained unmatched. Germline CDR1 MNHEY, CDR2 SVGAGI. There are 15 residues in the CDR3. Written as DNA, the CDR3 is TGTGCCAGCAGTCGCAGCGGGGGGGCCCAAGAGACCCAGTACTTC. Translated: CASSRSGGAQETQYF.

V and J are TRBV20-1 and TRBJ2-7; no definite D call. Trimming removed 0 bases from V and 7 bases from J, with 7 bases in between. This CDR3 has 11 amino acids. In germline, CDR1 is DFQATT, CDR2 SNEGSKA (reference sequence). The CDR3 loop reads CSARESWEQYF. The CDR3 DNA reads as TGCAGTGCTAGAGAGTCGTGGGAGCAGTACTTC.

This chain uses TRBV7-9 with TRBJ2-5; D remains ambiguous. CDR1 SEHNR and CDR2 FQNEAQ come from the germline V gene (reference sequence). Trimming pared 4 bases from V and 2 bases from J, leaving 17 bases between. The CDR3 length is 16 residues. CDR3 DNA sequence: TGTGCCAGCAGCTCCCTCGCTTCGGGCTTTCAAGAGACCCAGTACTTC. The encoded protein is CASSSLASGFQETQYF.

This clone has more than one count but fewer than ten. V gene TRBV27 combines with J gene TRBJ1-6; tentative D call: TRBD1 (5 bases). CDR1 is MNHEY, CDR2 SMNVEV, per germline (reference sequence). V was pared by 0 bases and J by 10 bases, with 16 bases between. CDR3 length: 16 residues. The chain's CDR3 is CASSLSREGEGSPLHF. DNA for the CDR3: TGTGCCAGCAGTTTATCGAGGGAGGGCGAGGGGTCACCCCTCCACTTT.

The CDR3 loop reads CASSLIREDNYGYTF. The CDR3, as DNA: TGTGCCAGCAGCTTGATCAGGGAAGATAACTATGGCTACACCTTC. V is TRBV5-8 and J is TRBJ1-2; perhaps TRBD1 as D (5 bases). Trimming removed 1 base from V and 1 base from J, with 11 bases in between. The CDR3 is made up of 15 amino acids. Germline CDR1 reads SGHTS; CDR2 reads YDEGEE.

In nucleotides, the CDR3 is TGTGCCAGTAGTATTTTGTTGGAAGATCTTAGCAATCAGCCCCAGCATTTT. Protein sequence: CASSILLEDLSNQPQHF. The chain recombines TRBV19 with TRBJ1-5; D unresolved. Deletions cut 3 bases from V and 0 bases from J, with 15 bases between. CDR1 is LNHDA and CDR2 is SQIVND in the germline V gene (reference sequence). The CDR3 is 17 amino acids.

The CDR3 DNA reads TGTGCCAGCACTCAGGGGCAGAGCACAGATACGCAGTATTTT. Translated: CASTQGQSTDTQYF. The chain joins TRBV6-5 to TRBJ2-3; weak D call: TRBD1 (6 bases). Germline CDR1 reads MNHEY; CDR2 reads SVGAGI. The CDR3 loop spans 14 amino acids. V was clipped by 7 bases and J by 0 bases, with 11 bases between them.

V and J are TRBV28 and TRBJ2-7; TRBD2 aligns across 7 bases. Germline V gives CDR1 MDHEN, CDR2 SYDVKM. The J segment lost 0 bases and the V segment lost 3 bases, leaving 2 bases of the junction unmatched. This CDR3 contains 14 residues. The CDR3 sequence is CASSFGGGSYEQYF. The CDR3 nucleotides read TGTGCCAGCAGTTTTGGCGGGGGCTCCTACGAGCAGTACTTC.

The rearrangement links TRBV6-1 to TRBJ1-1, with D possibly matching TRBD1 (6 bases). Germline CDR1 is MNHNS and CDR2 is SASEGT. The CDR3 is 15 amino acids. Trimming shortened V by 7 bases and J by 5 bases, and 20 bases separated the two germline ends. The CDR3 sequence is CASNQMQGIRTEAFF. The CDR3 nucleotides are TGTGCCAGCAACCAAATGCAGGGGATAAGGACTGAAGCTTTCTTT.

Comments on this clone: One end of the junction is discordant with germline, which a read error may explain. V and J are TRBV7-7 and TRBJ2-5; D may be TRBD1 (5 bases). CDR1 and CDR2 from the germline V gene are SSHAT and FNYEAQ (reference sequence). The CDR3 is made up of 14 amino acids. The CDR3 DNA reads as TGTGCTAGCAGCCCGGACACCCCGAGGGAGACCCAGTACTTC. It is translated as CASSPDTPRETQYF.

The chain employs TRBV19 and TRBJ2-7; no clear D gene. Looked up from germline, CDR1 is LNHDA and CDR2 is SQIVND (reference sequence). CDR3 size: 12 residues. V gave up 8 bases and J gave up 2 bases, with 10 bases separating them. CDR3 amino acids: CASSTAAYEQYF. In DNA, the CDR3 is TGTGCCAGTTCTACTGCGGCCTACGAGCAGTACTTC.

DNA for the CDR3: TGCGCCAGCAGCCCCCTGGGGGGCTACAATGAGCAGTTCTTC. Its protein is CASSPLGGYNEQFF. The V and J genes are TRBV5-1 and TRBJ2-1, with a tentative D call TRBD2 (6 bases). The CDR3 runs to 14 residues. Per germline, CDR1 SGHRS and CDR2 YFSETQ. V shed 4 bases and J shed 3 bases, with 11 bases lying between them.

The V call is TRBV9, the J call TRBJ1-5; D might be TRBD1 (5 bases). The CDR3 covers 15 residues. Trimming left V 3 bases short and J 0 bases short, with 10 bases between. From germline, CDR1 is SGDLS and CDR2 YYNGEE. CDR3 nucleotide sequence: TGTGCCAGCAGCGGGGGGGATGATAGCAATCAGCCCCAGCATTTT. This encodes CASSGGDDSNQPQHF.

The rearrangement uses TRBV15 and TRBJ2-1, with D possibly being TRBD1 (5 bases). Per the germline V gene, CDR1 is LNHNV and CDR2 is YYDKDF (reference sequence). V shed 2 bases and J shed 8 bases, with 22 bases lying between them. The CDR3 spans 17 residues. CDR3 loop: CATSRQPGSVQGDEQFF. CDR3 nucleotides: TGTGCCACCAGCAGACAACCCGGGTCCGTCCAAGGGGATGAGCAGTTCTTC.

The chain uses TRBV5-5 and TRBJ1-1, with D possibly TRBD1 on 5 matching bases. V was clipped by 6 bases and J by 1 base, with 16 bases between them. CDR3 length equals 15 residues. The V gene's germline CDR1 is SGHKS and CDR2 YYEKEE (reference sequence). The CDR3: CASIRTGVGNTEAFF. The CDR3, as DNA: TGTGCCAGCATCCGGACGGGGGTAGGGAACACTGAAGCTTTCTTT. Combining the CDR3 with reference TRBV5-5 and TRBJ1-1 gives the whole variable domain DAGVTQSPTHLIKTRGQQVTLRCSPISGHKSVSWYQQVLGQGPQFIFQYYEKEERGRGNFPDRFSARQFPNYSSELNVNALLLGDSALYLCASIRTGVGNTEAFFGQGTRLTVV.

The DNA for the CDR3 is TGTGCCAGCAGTGAACGGGGGTCAGAGACCCAGTACTTC. Translated, it gives CASSERGSETQYF. The rearrangement joins TRBV2 to TRBJ2-5, with a tentative D call TRBD2 (6 bases). The V gene lost 2 bases and the J gene lost 4 bases, with 8 bases spanning the gap. In germline, CDR1 is SNHLY, CDR2 FYNNEI. CDR3 length: 13 amino acids. The full variable domain, rest sourced from reference TRBV2 and TRBJ2-5, is EPEVTQTPSHQVTQMGQEVILRCVPISNHLYFYWYRQILGQKVEFLVSFYNNEISEKSEIFDDQFSVERPDGSNFTLKIRSTKLEDSAMYFCASSERGSETQYFGPGTRLLVL.

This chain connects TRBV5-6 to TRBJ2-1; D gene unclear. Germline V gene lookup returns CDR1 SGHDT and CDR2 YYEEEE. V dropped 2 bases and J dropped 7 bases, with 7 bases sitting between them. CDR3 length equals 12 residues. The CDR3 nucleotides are TGTGCCAGCAGCTTCATGGAAAATGAGCAGTTCTTC. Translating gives CASSFMENEQFF. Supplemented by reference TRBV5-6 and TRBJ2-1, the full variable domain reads DAGVTQSPTHLIKTRGQQVTLRCSPKSGHDTVSWYQQALGQGPQFIFQYYEEEERQRGNFPDRFSGHQFPNYSSELNVNALLLGDSALYLCASSFMENEQFFGPGTRLTVL.

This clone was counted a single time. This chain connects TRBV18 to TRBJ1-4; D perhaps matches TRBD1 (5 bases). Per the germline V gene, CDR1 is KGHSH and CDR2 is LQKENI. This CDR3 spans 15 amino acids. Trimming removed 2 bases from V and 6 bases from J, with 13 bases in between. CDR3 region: CASSPRDSTYEKLFF. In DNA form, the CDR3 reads TGTGCCAGCTCACCAAGAGACAGCACCTATGAAAAACTGTTTTTT.

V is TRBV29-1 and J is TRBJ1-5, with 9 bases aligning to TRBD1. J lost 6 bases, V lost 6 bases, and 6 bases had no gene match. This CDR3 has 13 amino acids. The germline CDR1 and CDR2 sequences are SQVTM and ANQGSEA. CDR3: CSVGQGLGQPQHF. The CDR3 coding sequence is TGCAGCGTGGGACAGGGACTCGGTCAGCCCCAGCATTTT.

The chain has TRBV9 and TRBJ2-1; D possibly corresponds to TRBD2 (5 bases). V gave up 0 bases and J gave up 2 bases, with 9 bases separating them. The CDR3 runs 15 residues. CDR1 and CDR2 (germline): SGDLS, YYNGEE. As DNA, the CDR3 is TGTGCCAGCAGCGTAGGTGCGGGCGCCTACAATGAGCAGTTCTTC. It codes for CASSVGAGAYNEQFF.